Listed below are T cell receptor beta chains from one sample, sequenced in a study of OX40 agonist ivuxolimab in advanced cancers. Profiling relied on immunoSEQ multiplex PCR, and the TCRdb table lists in-frame clones only, not all of them. The sample records roughly 100,000 clones, 80% to 95% being singletons. The sequenced sample was CD4+ or CD8+ T cells sorted from blood, obtained in a trial of the OX40 agonist ivuxolimab. The receptors derive from an adult with an advanced solid tumor such as melanoma, head and neck, liver or kidney cancer. Each CDR3 is given without its conserved first and last residue. D genes are given only for firm matches.

J,V,D,CDR3
TRBJ1-5,TRBV7-2,TRBD1,ASSLGTGDQPQH
TRBJ2-7,TRBV5-6,NA,ASSLDVQTYEQY
TRBJ2-7,TRBV7-9,NA,ASSSNSASYEQY
TRBJ2-4,TRBV19,TRBD2,ASSIRYSGTSTADVAKNIQY
TRBJ2-2,TRBV6-1,TRBD2,ASSEGGANTGELF
TRBJ2-7,TRBV19,NA,ASSPGDYEQY
TRBJ2-5,TRBV11-2,TRBD1,ASSLGADRGRVETQY
TRBJ2-7,TRBV18,NA,ASSRIGARNEQY
TRBJ1-1,TRBV11-3,NA,ASSSRVGGTEAF
TRBJ2-1,TRBV4-1,TRBD2,ASSRLPGLAGRSYNEQF
TRBJ2-1,TRBV6-5,NA,ASLPGLDNEQF
TRBJ2-3,TRBV10-3,TRBD2,AISESIAGVPDTQY
TRBJ1-3,TRBV28,NA,ASGAAQDSGNTIY
TRBJ2-4,TRBV18,NA,ASSRTEINIQY
TRBJ2-1,TRBV10-3,TRBD2,AISESTPGGSSYNEQF
TRBJ2-5,TRBV7-2,NA,ASSLMGSRETQY
TRBJ1-1,TRBV19,TRBD1,ASSIVTGAGTEAF
TRBJ2-7,TRBV4-3,NA,ASSPVTGVSYEQY
TRBJ2-2,TRBV9,TRBD1,ASSLTGLGTGELF
TRBJ1-5,TRBV19,TRBD1,ASSKGQGDSNQPQH
TRBJ1-1,TRBV7-2,NA,ASSFSGPPNTEAF
TRBJ2-3,TRBV9,TRBD1,ASSLTGGVDTQY
TRBJ2-1,TRBV13,TRBD1,ASSLGQTYNEQF
TRBJ2-5,TRBV7-2,TRBD2,ASSSRGRAGEETQY
TRBJ2-7,TRBV7-8,NA,ASSPRTARQQY
TRBJ2-7,TRBV7-6,TRBD2,ASSKVSGRGYEQY
TRBJ2-2,TRBV7-3,NA,ASSLTNTGELF
TRBJ1-2,TRBV7-2,TRBD1,ASSLFPGQAAYGYT
TRBJ1-1,TRBV2,NA,ASSEREMDTEAF
TRBJ1-2,TRBV9,NA,ASSADAGTDNYGYT
TRBJ1-4,TRBV5-1,NA,ASSADGATNEKLF
TRBJ1-3,TRBV28,TRBD1,ASSSTGESGNTIY
TRBJ1-1,TRBV6-1,NA,ASSPPGGNTEAF
TRBJ2-1,TRBV9,NA,ASSSEGLISYNEQF
TRBJ1-2,TRBV11-3,NA,ASSLESAWGYT
TRBJ1-6,TRBV7-9,TRBD1,ASSLRDRDSPLH
TRBJ2-3,TRBV6-6,NA,ASSYGAGYTDTQY
TRBJ2-3,TRBV7-3,TRBD2,ASSLTAGVTQY
TRBJ1-4,TRBV11-2,NA,ASSLDPGEKLF
TRBJ1-5,TRBV18,NA,ASSPQGPDQPQH
TRBJ2-5,TRBV9,TRBD1,ASSTTGRETQY
TRBJ2-1,TRBV5-1,NA,ASSPRTPKAHNEQF
TRBJ2-7,TRBV27,NA,ASNTGKVITNYEQY